This T cell receptor (beta chain) is drawn from a study of regulatory T cells in long-lasting Graves disease. The ends were cut back, 8 bases at V and 0 bases at J, with 29 bases in the middle. This CDR3 region has 20 residues. Per germline, CDR1 LGHDT and CDR2 YNNKEL (reference sequence). Stated time point: newly diagnosed GD, antithyroid drugs for less than 3 months. The TCR library was made from RNA extracted from PBMCs. Construction of TCR beta libraries relied on iRepertoire HTBI primers and on Arm-PCR targeting CDR3 regions. One entry per CDR3 protein, called by TCRdb with MiXCR from the multiplex PCR reads. This table holds a few hundred thousand distinct CDR3 sequences, 13% to 15% found once. These sequences were also reported in another study, on T cells in Graves' hyperthyroidism and ophthalmopathy.

The specimen was peripheral blood mononuclear cells (PBMCs), collected at new diagnosis, from a patient treated with antithyroid drugs. The origin of this receptor is a woman between 45 and 65 years old with Graves disease. The genes are TRBV3-1 and TRBJ1-5, with unresolved D. CDR3 loop: CASQLGPQYGQLYSNQPQHF. Written as DNA, the CDR3 is TGTGCCAGCCAATTGGGCCCCCAATATGGCCAACTTTATAGCAATCAGCCCCAGCATTTT.